This T cell receptor beta chain appears in the sequencing data of a study of long-term antiretroviral therapy in people with HIV. CDR1 and CDR2 (germline): MGHRA, YSYEKL. CDR3 length equals 17 residues. Losses at the gene ends were 0 bases for V and 4 bases for J; bases not matched to a gene: 7. At survey level, the immunoSEQ assay was run in its v3.0 version. Generated by immunoSEQ multiplex PCR, the TCRdb table keeps only in-frame clones and is missing some. Altogether 35,000 or so clones are present, about three quarters being singletons, with the ten largest covering under 8.5%. Cryopreserved PBMC samples of roughly 0.85-10 million cells were used for DNA extraction. This clone was seen a few times.

This clonotype originated in a woman between 45 and 65 years old with HIV. V usage is TRBV4-1 and J usage is TRBJ2-1; 9 positions agree with TRBD1. Sequences were derived from unsorted PBMCs, sampled 2 years after starting antiretroviral therapy. CDR3 protein: CASSQDQWGTGYNEQFF. Here the CDR3 DNA reads TGCGCCAGCAGCCAAGATCAGTGGGGGACAGGGTACAATGAGCAGTTCTTC.